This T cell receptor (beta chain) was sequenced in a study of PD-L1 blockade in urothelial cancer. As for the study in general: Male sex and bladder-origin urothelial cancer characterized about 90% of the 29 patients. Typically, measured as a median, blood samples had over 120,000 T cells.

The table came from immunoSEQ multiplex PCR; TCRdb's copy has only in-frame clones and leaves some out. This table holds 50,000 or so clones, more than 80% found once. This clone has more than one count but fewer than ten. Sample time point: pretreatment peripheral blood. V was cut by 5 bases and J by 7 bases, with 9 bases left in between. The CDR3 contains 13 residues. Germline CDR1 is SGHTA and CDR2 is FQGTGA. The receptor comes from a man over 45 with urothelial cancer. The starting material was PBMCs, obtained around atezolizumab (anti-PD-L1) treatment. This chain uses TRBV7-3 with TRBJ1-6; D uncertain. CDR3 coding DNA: TGTGCCAGCAGCCCGCGGCGGAATTCACCCCTCCACTTT. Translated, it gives CASSPRRNSPLHF. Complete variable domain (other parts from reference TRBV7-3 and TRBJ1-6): GAGVSQTPSNKVTEKGKYVELRCDPISGHTALYWYRQSLGQGPEFLIYFQGTGAADDSGLPNDRFFAVRPEGSVSTLKIQRTERGDSAVYLCASSPRRNSPLHFGNGTRLTVT.